Shown below are 3 T cell receptor beta chains from a single sample sequenced in a study of control samples from healthy donors and cancer patients. The table came from immunoSEQ multiplex PCR; TCRdb's copy has only in-frame clones and leaves some out. The sample consists of about 65,000 clones, about nine tenths of them appearing once. Sequencing was carried out using PBMCs. The source of these receptors is a woman in her forties or fifties with colorectal cancer.

The rearrangement joins TRBV27 to TRBJ2-7, with a possible D match to TRBD2 (7 bases). The germline V gene has CDR1 MNHEY and CDR2 SMNVEV (reference sequence). This CDR3 comprises 13 residues. Trimming took off 10 bases at V and 6 bases at J, with 19 bases between the two ends. The CDR3 region is CATLGRGAAEQYF. Here the CDR3 DNA reads TGTGCCACCCTTGGACGGGGGGCTGCCGAGCAGTACTTC.

V and J are TRBV5-1 and TRBJ2-1, with TRBD1 matching over 8 bases. Germline V gene data show CDR1 as SGHRS and CDR2 as YFSETQ. The CDR3 sequence is 19 residues long. J gave up 4 bases and V 3 bases, and 18 bases lay outside the gene matches. CDR3 in DNA: TGCGCCAGCAGCTCCTCCTTTGTCAGGGGGCCCAGGGGATACAATGAGCAGTTCTTC. It specifies CASSSSFVRGPRGYNEQFF.

This clone was seen a few times. The rearrangement joins TRBV7-2 to TRBJ1-2, with D possibly being TRBD1 (5 bases). V was cut by 5 bases and J by 3 bases, with 16 bases left in between. The CDR3 runs 15 residues. In germline, CDR1 is SGHTA, CDR2 FQGNSA. The CDR3: CASSQWGTEDYGYTF. The CDR3 DNA reads as TGTGCCAGCAGCCAGTGGGGGACGGAAGACTATGGCTACACCTTC.